The clone carrying this TCR beta chain has more than one count but fewer than ten. The data were taken from a study of blood T cell repertoires in COVID-19. About the research overall: Samples came from the United States, Italy and Spain, spanning acute and convalescent COVID-19. T cells, B-cell-depleted T cells, or PBMCs provided the cDNA or gDNA that served as material.

The CDR3 length is 15 residues. J lost 3 bases, V lost 5 bases, and 5 bases had no gene match. CDR1 and CDR2 from the germline V gene are KGHDR and SFDVKD. Profiled with immunoSEQ multiplex PCR; TCRdb holds only in-frame clones, not every one. The sample holds around 40,000 clones; around 80% are singletons and the top ten take about 40%. The rearrangement links TRBV24-1 to TRBJ1-5, with 8 nucleotides matching TRBD1. The material sequenced was peripheral blood. The sequence was collected from an elderly man with active or convalescent COVID-19. CDR3: CATSAPGQDNQPQHF. CDR3 nucleotides: TGTGCCACCAGTGCCCCGGGACAGGACAATCAGCCCCAGCATTTT.